These 32 T cell receptor beta chains came from one sample sequenced in a study of early T cells in non-severe SARS-CoV-2 infection. TCRdb re-called the 5' RACE reads through MiXCR, storing one row per CDR3 protein. The sample lists tens of thousands of distinct CDR3 sequences, 4.4% occurring once. Sequencing was performed on whole blood. The receptors come from an adult who was a healthcare worker with PCR-confirmed SARS-CoV-2 infection or an uninfected control (not recorded which).

This clonotype was seen many times. In DNA form, the CDR3 reads TGTGCCAGCAGATCTAGCGGGAACACCGGGGAGCTGTTTTTT. Residues: CASRSSGNTGELFF. The chain couples TRBV7-9 to TRBJ2-2, with TRBD2 matching 7 bases. The ends lost 6 bases at V and 1 base at J; junction bases unmatched: 2. Germline V gene lookup returns CDR1 SEHNR and CDR2 FQNEAQ (reference sequence). The CDR3 is 14 residues long.

This clonotype was counted at least ten times. The chain has TRBV6-5 and TRBJ1-1, with 7 bases aligning to TRBD1. Trimming removed 6 bases from V and 2 bases from J; junction bases left unmatched: 3. This CDR3 is built from 13 residues. Germline values: CDR1 MNHEY, CDR2 SVGAGI. This chain's CDR3 is CASRRTGNTEAFF. CDR3 coding DNA: TGTGCCAGCAGACGGACAGGAAACACTGAAGCTTTCTTT.

In its sample, this clonotype was seen many times. The CDR3 protein is CASSQGHTMNTEAFF. The CDR3 DNA sequence: TGCGCCAGCAGCCAAGGACATACAATGAACACTGAAGCTTTCTTT. J is TRBJ1-1 and V is TRBV4-3, with no clear D. Trimming stripped 1 base from V and 0 bases from J, with 9 bases between. Germline CDR1 and CDR2: LGHNA and YSLEER. The CDR3 spans 15 residues.

This clonotype was counted only a few times. The chain has TRBV7-2 and TRBJ2-3; 8 bases agree with TRBD2. Germline CDR1 SGHTA, CDR2 FQGNSA. The CDR3 sequence is 16 residues long. V was clipped by 2 bases and J by 1 base; unmatched bases: 5. As DNA, the CDR3 is TGTGCCAGCAGCTTATACGGGAGGGGGGGCACAGATACGCAGTATTTT. Protein: CASSLYGRGGTDTQYF.

This clonotype has a count of ten or more. This chain links TRBV5-1 with TRBJ2-1, with TRBD2 matching over 7 bases. The CDR3 contains 14 residues. Germline CDR1 reads SGHRS; CDR2 reads YFSETQ. V shed 4 bases and J 8 bases; nucleotides not matched to a gene: 9. The CDR3 sequence: CASSPRAGEDEQFF. The CDR3 region has the DNA TGCGCCAGCAGCCCCCGCGCGGGAGAGGATGAGCAGTTCTTC.

The sample holds a few counts of this clonotype. This chain links TRBV10-3 with TRBJ2-1, with a weak D call TRBD1 (6 bases). Trimming cost V 10 bases and J 6 bases, with 16 bases left between them. CDR3 length equals 13 residues. Germline-derived CDR1 and CDR2 are ENHRY and SYGVKD. CDR3 sequence reads: CASQQGLGNEQFF. CDR3 in DNA: TGTGCCAGTCAACAGGGATTGGGCAATGAGCAGTTCTTC.

In this sample, this clonotype turned up many times. CDR3: CSVETGGETYNSPLHF. The CDR3 nucleotides read TGCAGCGTGGAGACCGGGGGGGAAACCTATAATTCACCCCTCCACTTT. The genes are TRBV29-1 and TRBJ1-6; tentatively, D is TRBD1 (5 bases). The CDR3 consists of 16 residues. V was trimmed by 6 bases and J by 2 bases, leaving 17 bases between them. Germline values: CDR1 SQVTM, CDR2 ANQGSEA.

This sequence joins TRBV5-4 and TRBJ2-3; D remains ambiguous. V was cut by 0 bases and J by 0 bases, with 8 bases left in between. CDR3 size: 15 residues. Looked up from germline, CDR1 is SGHNT and CDR2 is YYREEE (reference sequence). The CDR3 DNA follows: TGTGCCAGCAGCTTGGGATCTAGAAGCACAGATACGCAGTATTTT. Translation gives CASSLGSRSTDTQYF.

This clonotype occurred many times. This chain links TRBV28 with TRBJ2-7; 7 nucleotides agree with TRBD1. After removal of 5 bases from V and 2 bases from J, the junction contained 6 bases not matched to a gene. CDR1 is MDHEN, CDR2 SYDVKM, per germline. There are 14 residues in the CDR3. The CDR3 DNA reads as TGTGCCAGCAGTAGTACAGGGGCCACCTACGAGCAGTACTTC. As protein: CASSSTGATYEQYF.

The chain recombines TRBV12-3 or TRBV12-4 with TRBJ2-2; weak D call: TRBD1 (6 bases). The CDR3 totals 15 residues. V was cut by 2 bases and J by 6 bases, with 13 bases left in between. This CDR3 reads CASSLSQGSAGELFF. The CDR3 coding sequence is TGTGCCAGCAGTTTAAGTCAGGGGAGCGCCGGGGAGCTGTTTTTT.

This clonotype was observed a handful of times. The chain combines TRBV20-1 with TRBJ2-7; possible D gene TRBD1, 5 bases. The ends were cut back, 2 bases at V and 0 bases at J, with 14 bases in the middle. There are 15 residues in the CDR3. Germline V lookup: CDR1 DFQATT, CDR2 SNEGSKA (reference sequence). CDR3 region: CSARSVGLTSYEQYF. The CDR3 DNA reads TGCAGTGCTAGATCGGTGGGGCTGACCTCCTACGAGCAGTACTTC.

This clonotype occurred many times. The genes are TRBV7-9 and TRBJ1-1, with D maybe TRBD1 (5 bases). V dropped 3 bases and J dropped 6 bases, with 8 bases sitting between them. Germline V gene data show CDR1 as SEHNR and CDR2 as FQNEAQ (reference sequence). This CDR3 contains 12 residues. The CDR3 region has the DNA TGTGCCAGCAGCTTTCAGGGTCCTGAAGCTTTCTTT. Amino acid sequence: CASSFQGPEAFF.

This clonotype was recorded at least ten times. V usage is TRBV10-3 and J usage is TRBJ1-1, with 10 bases aligning to TRBD1. V was clipped by 4 bases and J by 5 bases; unmatched bases: 4. CDR3 length equals 14 residues. Germline V gene data show CDR1 as ENHRY and CDR2 as SYGVKD. The CDR3 DNA follows: TGTGCCATCAGTGGGGGACAGGGGAGGACTGAAGCTTTCTTT. It codes for CAISGGQGRTEAFF.

This clonotype was seen ten or more times. The CDR3 loop reads CASSPDSGSTVEYV. Written as DNA, the CDR3 is TGTGCCAGCAGCCCGGACTCCGGGAGTACCGTGGAGTACGTC. V usage is TRBV5-6 and J usage is TRBJ2-7, with D possibly matching TRBD2 (6 bases). Germline V gene lookup returns CDR1 SGHDT and CDR2 YYEEEE. V lost 4 bases and J 11 bases, leaving 22 bases between the germline ends. This CDR3 spans 14 amino acids.

There are a few counts of this clonotype. The rearrangement uses TRBV24-1 and TRBJ2-3, with 14 nucleotides matching TRBD2. The CDR3 has 19 amino acids. Germline values: CDR1 KGHDR, CDR2 SFDVKD. J was trimmed by 0 bases and V by 5 bases; bases with no gene match: 9. This chain's CDR3 is CATSGTSGRIARSTDTQYF. CDR3 in DNA: TGTGCCACCAGTGGGACTAGCGGGAGGATCGCCCGAAGCACAGATACGCAGTATTTT.

This clonotype was seen a few times. V gene TRBV6-5 combines with J gene TRBJ1-6; D uncertain. The germline V gene has CDR1 MNHEY and CDR2 SVGAGI. The CDR3 length is 15 residues. The germline V and J ends were trimmed by 4 bases and 6 bases, with 13 bases remaining between them. The CDR3 here is CASSSLRVPNSPLHF. In DNA form, the CDR3 reads TGTGCCAGCAGTTCCTTAAGGGTCCCTAATTCACCCCTCCACTTT.

The sample holds many counts of this clonotype. The rearrangement joins TRBV28 to TRBJ2-7; the D call may be TRBD1 or TRBD2 (5 bases each). The V end lost 3 bases, the J end lost 4 bases, and 13 bases lay between the germline ends. The CDR3 is 14 amino acids. Germline V gene data show CDR1 as MDHEN and CDR2 as SYDVKM. The DNA for the CDR3 is TGTGCCAGCAGTTTGGGCAAGGGGACGTACGAGCAGTACTTC. The encoded protein is CASSLGKGTYEQYF.

This clonotype showed up many times. The CDR3 reads CASSSAGNTGELFF. The CDR3 region has the DNA TGTGCCAGCAGCTCAGCGGGTAACACCGGGGAGCTGTTTTTT. This sequence joins TRBV7-6 and TRBJ2-2, with D perhaps matching TRBD2 (6 bases). The V gene's germline CDR1 is SGHVS and CDR2 FNYEAQ. The V end lost 4 bases, the J end lost 2 bases, and 8 bases lay between the germline ends. The CDR3 is made up of 14 amino acids.

Judged by abundance, this clonotype is large. The chain recombines TRBV20-1 with TRBJ2-1; no clear D gene. Trimming left V 6 bases short and J 3 bases short, with 6 bases between. Germline loops: CDR1 DFQATT, CDR2 SNEGSKA (reference sequence). This CDR3 contains 11 residues. The CDR3 region is CSASIYNEQFF. The DNA for the CDR3 is TGCAGTGCGAGCATCTACAATGAGCAGTTCTTC.

This clonotype came up many times. The chain combines TRBV27 with TRBJ2-7; perhaps TRBD2 as D (5 bases). Germline assignment: CDR1 MNHEY and CDR2 SMNVEV (reference sequence). The V end lost 0 bases, the J end lost 4 bases, and 13 bases lay between the germline ends. The CDR3 length is 15 residues. The CDR3 protein is CASSLSLGASYEQYF. The CDR3 nucleotides are TGTGCCAGCAGTTTATCACTAGGCGCCTCTTACGAGCAGTACTTC.

This clonotype appeared many times. The chain has TRBV29-1 and TRBJ2-7; 9 nucleotides align to TRBD1. The germline CDR1 and CDR2 sequences are SQVTM and ANQGSEA. V lost 2 bases to trimming and J lost 7 bases; unmatched junction nucleotides: 9. This CDR3 is built from 14 residues. The CDR3 sequence: CSVELQGARQEQYF. The DNA of the CDR3 is TGCAGCGTTGAATTACAGGGGGCCCGACAGGAGCAGTACTTC.

This clonotype was seen repeatedly, ten times or more. The chain carries TRBV6-2 or TRBV6-3 and TRBJ2-3; tentative D call: TRBD1 (5 bases). The CDR3 is 16 residues long. The V gene's germline CDR1 is MNHEY and CDR2 SVGEGT. Trimming removed 6 bases from V and 0 bases from J, with 16 bases in between. CDR3 DNA: TGTGCCAGCAGCTCTTGGTCCAGGGATAGCACAGATACGCAGTATTTT. The encoded protein is CASSSWSRDSTDTQYF.

This clonotype was detected many times. This chain connects TRBV29-1 to TRBJ2-1; 13 bases fit TRBD2. With V trimmed by 8 bases and J by 3 bases, 7 bases remained unmatched. Germline V CDR1 and CDR2: SQVTM, ANQGSEA. The CDR3 has 15 amino acids. DNA for the CDR3: TGCAGCATAACCGGGACTAGCGGGAACTACAATGAGCAGTTCTTC. It translates to CSITGTSGNYNEQFF.

This clonotype appeared many times. The chain employs TRBV24-1 and TRBJ2-1, with 10 bases lining up with TRBD1. The CDR3 length is 17 residues. In germline, CDR1 is KGHDR, CDR2 SFDVKD. With V trimmed by 11 bases and J by 2 bases, 14 bases remained unmatched. CDR3 region: CAIDPGTGALAYNEQFF. CDR3 sequence (DNA): TGTGCCATCGATCCCGGGACAGGGGCGCTCGCCTACAATGAGCAGTTCTTC.

This clonotype was counted many times. This chain joins TRBV7-6 and TRBJ1-6; D possibly corresponds to TRBD1 (5 bases). The germline V and J ends were trimmed by 5 bases and 5 bases, with 13 bases remaining between them. The germline V gene encodes CDR1 SGHVS and CDR2 FNYEAQ. The CDR3 is 15 amino acids. The CDR3: CASSDGAYNNSPLHF. CDR3 coding DNA: TGTGCCAGCAGCGACGGGGCCTACAATAATTCACCCCTCCACTTT.

The table lists this clonotype with many counts. This rearrangement joins TRBV7-6 to TRBJ2-3; 8 nucleotides line up with TRBD2. CDR1 and CDR2 (germline): SGHVS, FNYEAQ. This CDR3 is built from 16 residues. The trim removed 0 bases at V and 2 bases at J, leaving 4 bases unmatched. The DNA for the CDR3 is TGTGCCAGCAGCTTAGCTCAGACTAGCGCCACAGATACGCAGTATTTT. This translates into CASSLAQTSATDTQYF.

This clonotype was detected many times. The CDR3 sequence is CSVGPSGVDTQYF. The CDR3 DNA reads as TGCAGCGTTGGGCCTAGCGGCGTAGATACGCAGTATTTT. This chain joins TRBV29-1 and TRBJ2-3; 7 nucleotides agree with TRBD2. CDR1 is SQVTM, CDR2 ANQGSEA, per germline. This CDR3 has 13 residues. Trimming took 4 bases from V and 5 from J; bases not matched to a gene: 6.

Of note for this clonotype: A much larger clone differs from this one at a single base, so this may be a read error. The V call is TRBV6-5, the J call TRBJ1-1; D is unclear. CDR1 is MNHEY and CDR2 is SVGAGI in the germline V gene. This CDR3 is 13 amino acids long. CDR3 amino acids: CAGSSRYPTEAFF. In DNA, the CDR3 is TGTGCCGGCAGCTCCCGTTACCCCACTGAAGCTTTCTTT.

This clonotype occurred many times. The chain is built from TRBV12-3 or TRBV12-4 and TRBJ2-7; a possible D gene is TRBD1 (5 bases). The CDR3 totals 16 residues. With 5 bases removed from V and 3 bases from J, the gap between germline ends came to 20 bases. The CDR3 loop is CASSPNFYRSSYEQYV. The CDR3 DNA is TGTGCCAGCAGTCCGAACTTTTACAGGTCGAGCTACGAGCAGTACGTC.

In its sample, this clonotype was seen many times. In nucleotides, the CDR3 is TGTGCCAGCAGGAGGGTCACTGGCGGCACAGATACGCAGTATTTT. Amino acid sequence: CASRRVTGGTDTQYF. This chain joins TRBV7-9 and TRBJ2-3, with D maybe TRBD2 (5 bases). The CDR3 extends over 15 amino acids. Deletions cut 6 bases from V and 1 base from J, with 14 bases between. The germline V gene encodes CDR1 SEHNR and CDR2 FQNEAQ (reference sequence). Combining the CDR3 with reference TRBV7-9 and TRBJ2-3 gives the whole variable domain DTGVSQNPRHKITKRGQNVTFRCDPISEHNRLYWYRQTLGQGPEFLTYFQNEAQLEKSRLLSDRFSAERPKGSFSTLEIQRTEQGDSAMYLCASRRVTGGTDTQYFGPGTRLTVL.

This clonotype was observed many times. The V gene is TRBV7-9, the J gene TRBJ2-1, with 9 bases matching TRBD1. In germline, CDR1 is SEHNR, CDR2 FQNEAQ (reference sequence). V lost 5 bases and J lost 9; bases outside the gene matches: 11. The CDR3 length is 15 residues. CDR3 protein: CASSPTMTGGGEQFF. In nucleotides, the CDR3 is TGTGCCAGCAGCCCTACGATGACAGGGGGGGGTGAGCAGTTCTTC.

Worth noting for this clonotype: An end of the junction differs from the germline gene, which may be a read error. The V gene is TRBV6-2 or TRBV6-3, the J gene TRBJ1-2, with D possibly being TRBD1 (5 bases). The CDR3 is made up of 13 amino acids. Germline CDR1 is MNHEY and CDR2 is SVGEGT. CDR3 nucleotide sequence: TGTGCCGGCAGCCCGGACATTAACTATGGCTACACCTTC. It encodes CAGSPDINYGYTF.